This TCR beta chain stems from a study of cytomegalovirus exposure and HLA in healthy donors. Study in general: Earlier sequencing of 200 million or so T cells yielded 100 million to 140 million unique TCR beta sequences.

V was pared by 5 bases and J by 5 bases, with 12 bases between. CDR3 length: 14 residues. Looked up from germline, CDR1 is MNHEY and CDR2 is SVGAGI. PCR employed 60 Vbeta and 13 Jbeta primers. Clones were read by immunoSEQ multiplex PCR, and TCRdb kept only the in-frame ones, dropping some. The data show 90,000 to 100,000 clones, with roughly 78% seen just once and around 0.76% held by the top ten. This clone was detected once. Its antigen remains unknown. Study conclusions and caveats: For most TCR beta V segments, an earlier analysis put the productive rate at about 87% or about 30% of the time.

This TCR derives from an older woman in good health and CMV-seronegative. The sequenced sample consisted of PBMCs. The chain has TRBV6-5 and TRBJ1-4; D is unresolved. The CDR3 DNA reads as TGTGCCAGCAGTGCAGGACCGGGGAATGAAAAACTGTTTTTT. Translation: CASSAGPGNEKLFF.